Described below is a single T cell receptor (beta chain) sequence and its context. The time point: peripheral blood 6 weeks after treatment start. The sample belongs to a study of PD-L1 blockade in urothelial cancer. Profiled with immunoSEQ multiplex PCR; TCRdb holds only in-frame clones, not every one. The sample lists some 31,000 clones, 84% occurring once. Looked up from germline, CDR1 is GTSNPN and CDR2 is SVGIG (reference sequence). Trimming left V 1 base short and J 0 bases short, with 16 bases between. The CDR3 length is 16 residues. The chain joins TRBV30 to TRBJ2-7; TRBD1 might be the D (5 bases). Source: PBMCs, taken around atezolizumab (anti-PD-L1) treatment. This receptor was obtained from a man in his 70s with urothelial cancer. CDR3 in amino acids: CAWSGVGVLGSYEQYF. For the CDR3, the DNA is TGTGCCTGGAGTGGCGTAGGGGTTCTTGGCTCCTACGAGCAGTACTTC.